The present T cell receptor beta chain was sequenced within a study of blood T cell repertoires in COVID-19. Study information: The United States, Italy and Spain provided the acute and convalescent COVID-19 samples. Sources were T cells, B-cell-depleted T cells, or PBMCs; the material itself was cDNA or gDNA.

As originally analysed: Reference gene primers were amplified, and this amplification served to estimate nucleated cell counts. This table comes from immunoSEQ multiplex PCR, and its TCRdb copy is limited to in-frame clones, with some not included. V, J and clone size are those of that table, while D and trimming were read from the DNA. The repertoire includes roughly 70,000 clones, 73% of them detected once, and 22% sits in the top ten. The CDR3 consists of 16 residues. Germline V CDR1 and CDR2: LNHNV, YYDKDF (reference sequence). The ends were cut back, 0 bases at V and 5 bases at J, with 13 bases in the middle.

Sequences were obtained from peripheral blood. This chain uses TRBV15 with TRBJ2-2; D possibly corresponds to TRBD2 (6 bases). The origin of this receptor is a man between 60 and 75 years old with acute or convalescent COVID-19. DNA of the CDR3: TGTGCCACCAGCAGAGAGAGGGCGGGGATAACCGGGGAGCTGTTTTTT. It translates to CATSRERAGITGELFF.